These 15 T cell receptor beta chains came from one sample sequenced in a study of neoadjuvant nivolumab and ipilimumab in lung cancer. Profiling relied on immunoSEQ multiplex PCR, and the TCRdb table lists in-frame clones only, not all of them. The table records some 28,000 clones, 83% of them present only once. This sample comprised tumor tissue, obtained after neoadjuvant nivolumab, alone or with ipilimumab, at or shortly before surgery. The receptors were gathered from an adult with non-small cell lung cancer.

CDR3 region: CASSRGAENQPQHF. The CDR3 coding sequence is TGTGCCAGCAGCCGGGGGGCGGAGAATCAGCCCCAGCATTTT. This chain uses TRBV7-9 with TRBJ1-5; TRBD1 is a possible D gene (6 bases). The germline V gene encodes CDR1 SEHNR and CDR2 FQNEAQ (reference sequence). The CDR3 contains 14 residues. Deletions cut 5 bases from V and 4 bases from J, with 12 bases between.

This CDR3 reads CASSLLLPGETQYF. The CDR3 coding sequence is TGTGCCAGCAGCTTACTCCTCCCCGGAGAGACCCAGTACTTC. The chain uses TRBV7-9 and TRBJ2-5; D ambiguous. CDR3 length: 14 residues. With 2 bases removed from V and 4 bases from J, the gap between germline ends came to 11 bases. The germline V gene encodes CDR1 SEHNR and CDR2 FQNEAQ (reference sequence).

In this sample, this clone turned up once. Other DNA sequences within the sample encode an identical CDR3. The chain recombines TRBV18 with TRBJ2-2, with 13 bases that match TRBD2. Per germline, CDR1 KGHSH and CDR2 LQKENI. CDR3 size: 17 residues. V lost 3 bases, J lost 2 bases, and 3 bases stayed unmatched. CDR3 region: CASSPTGLAGNTGELFF. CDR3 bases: TGTGCCAGCTCACCCACGGGACTAGCGGGAAACACCGGGGAGCTGTTTTTT.

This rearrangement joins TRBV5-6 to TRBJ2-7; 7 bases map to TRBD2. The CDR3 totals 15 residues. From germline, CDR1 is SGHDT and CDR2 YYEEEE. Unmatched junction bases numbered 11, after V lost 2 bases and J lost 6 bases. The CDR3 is CASSFITGTNPEQYF. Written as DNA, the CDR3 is TGTGCCAGCAGCTTCATAACCGGGACTAATCCCGAGCAGTACTTC.

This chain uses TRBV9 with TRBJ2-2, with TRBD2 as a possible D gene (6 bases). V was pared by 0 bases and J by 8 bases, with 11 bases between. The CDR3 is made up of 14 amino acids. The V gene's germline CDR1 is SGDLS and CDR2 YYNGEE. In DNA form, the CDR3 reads TGTGCCAGCAGCGTAGTGCTAGCGCGAGGGGAGCTGTTTTTT. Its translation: CASSVVLARGELFF.

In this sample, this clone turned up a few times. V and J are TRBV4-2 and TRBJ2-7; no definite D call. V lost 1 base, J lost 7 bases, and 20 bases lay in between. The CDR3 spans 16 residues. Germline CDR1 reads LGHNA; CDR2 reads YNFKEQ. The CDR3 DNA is TGTGCCAGCAGCCAAGGGGCCGCGAATAACCTAGGGGAGCAGTACTTC. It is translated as CASSQGAANNLGEQYF.

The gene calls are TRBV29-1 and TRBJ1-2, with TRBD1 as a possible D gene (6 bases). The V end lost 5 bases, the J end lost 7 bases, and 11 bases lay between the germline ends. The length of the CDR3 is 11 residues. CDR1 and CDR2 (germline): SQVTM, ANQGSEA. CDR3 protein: CSVTGYRGYTF. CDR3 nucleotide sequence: TGCAGCGTTACAGGGTATCGTGGCTACACCTTC. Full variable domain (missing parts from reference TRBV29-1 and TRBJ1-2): SAVISQKPSRDICQRGTSLTIQCQVDSQVTMMFWYRQQPGQSLTLIATANQGSEATYESGFVIDKFPISRPNLTFSTLTVSNMSPEDSSIYLCSVTGYRGYTFGSGTRLTVV.

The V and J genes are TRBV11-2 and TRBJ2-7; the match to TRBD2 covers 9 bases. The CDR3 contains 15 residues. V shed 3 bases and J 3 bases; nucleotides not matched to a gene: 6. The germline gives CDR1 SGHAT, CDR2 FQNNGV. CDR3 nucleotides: TGTGCCAGCAGCTTCCCTAGCGGGGTGAACTACGAGCAGTACTTC. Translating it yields CASSFPSGVNYEQYF.

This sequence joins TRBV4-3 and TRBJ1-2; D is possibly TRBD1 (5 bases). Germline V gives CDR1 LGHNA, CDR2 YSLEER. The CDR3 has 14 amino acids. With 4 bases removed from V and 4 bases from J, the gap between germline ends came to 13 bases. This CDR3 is CASSPMGQGYGYTF. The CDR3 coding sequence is TGCGCCAGCAGCCCCATGGGGCAAGGCTATGGCTACACCTTC.

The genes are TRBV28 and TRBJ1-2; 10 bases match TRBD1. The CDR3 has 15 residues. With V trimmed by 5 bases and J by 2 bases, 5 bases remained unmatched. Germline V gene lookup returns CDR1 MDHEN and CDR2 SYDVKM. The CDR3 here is CASSTRTGGNYGYTF. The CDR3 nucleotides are TGTGCCAGCAGTACCCGGACAGGGGGAAACTATGGCTACACCTTC.

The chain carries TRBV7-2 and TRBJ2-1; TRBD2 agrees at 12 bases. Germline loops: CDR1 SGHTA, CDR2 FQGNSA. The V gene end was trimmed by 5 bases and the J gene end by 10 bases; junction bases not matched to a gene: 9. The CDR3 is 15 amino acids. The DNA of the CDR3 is TGTGCCAGCAGCCCACGGACTAGCGGGGCTAGGGAGCAGTTCTTC. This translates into CASSPRTSGAREQFF.

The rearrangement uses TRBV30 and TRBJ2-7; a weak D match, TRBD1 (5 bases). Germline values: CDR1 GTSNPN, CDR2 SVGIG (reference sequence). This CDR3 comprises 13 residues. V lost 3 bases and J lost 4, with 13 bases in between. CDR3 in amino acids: CAWSQTDPYEQYF. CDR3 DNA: TGTGCCTGGAGCCAGACAGACCCATACGAGCAGTACTTC.

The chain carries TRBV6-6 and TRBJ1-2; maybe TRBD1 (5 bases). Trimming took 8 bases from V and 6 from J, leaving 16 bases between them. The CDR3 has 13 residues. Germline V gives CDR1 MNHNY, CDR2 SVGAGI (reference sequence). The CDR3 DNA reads TGTGCCAGCTGGGGGGTTGGGTTGGATGGCTACACCTTC. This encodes CASWGVGLDGYTF.

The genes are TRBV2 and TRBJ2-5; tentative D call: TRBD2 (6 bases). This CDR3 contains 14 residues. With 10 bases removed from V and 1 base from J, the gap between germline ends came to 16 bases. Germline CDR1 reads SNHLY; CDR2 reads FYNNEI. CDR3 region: CANQWRGVQETQYF. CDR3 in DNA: TGTGCCAATCAGTGGCGGGGCGTCCAAGAGACCCAGTACTTC.

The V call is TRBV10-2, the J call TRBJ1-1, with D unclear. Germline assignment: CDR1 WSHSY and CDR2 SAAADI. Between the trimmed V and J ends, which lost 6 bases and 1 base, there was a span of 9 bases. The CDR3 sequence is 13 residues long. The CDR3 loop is CASSRGGNTEAFF. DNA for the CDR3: TGCGCCAGCAGCCGAGGAGGGAACACTGAAGCTTTCTTT.